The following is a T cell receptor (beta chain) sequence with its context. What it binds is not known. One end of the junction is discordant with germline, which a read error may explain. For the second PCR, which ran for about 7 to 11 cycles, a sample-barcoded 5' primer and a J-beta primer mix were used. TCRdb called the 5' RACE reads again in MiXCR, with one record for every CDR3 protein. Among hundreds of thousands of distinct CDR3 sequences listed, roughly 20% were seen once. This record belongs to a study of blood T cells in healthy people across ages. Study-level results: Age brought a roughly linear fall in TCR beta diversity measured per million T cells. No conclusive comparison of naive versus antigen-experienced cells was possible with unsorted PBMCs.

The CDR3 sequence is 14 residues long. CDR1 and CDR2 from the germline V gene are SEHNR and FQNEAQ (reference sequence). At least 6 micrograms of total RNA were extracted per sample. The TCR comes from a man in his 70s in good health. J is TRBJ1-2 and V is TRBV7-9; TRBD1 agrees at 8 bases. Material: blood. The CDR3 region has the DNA TGTGCCAGCAGCATAGGACAGGGAGACTATGACTACACCTTC. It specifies CASSIGQGDYDYTF.